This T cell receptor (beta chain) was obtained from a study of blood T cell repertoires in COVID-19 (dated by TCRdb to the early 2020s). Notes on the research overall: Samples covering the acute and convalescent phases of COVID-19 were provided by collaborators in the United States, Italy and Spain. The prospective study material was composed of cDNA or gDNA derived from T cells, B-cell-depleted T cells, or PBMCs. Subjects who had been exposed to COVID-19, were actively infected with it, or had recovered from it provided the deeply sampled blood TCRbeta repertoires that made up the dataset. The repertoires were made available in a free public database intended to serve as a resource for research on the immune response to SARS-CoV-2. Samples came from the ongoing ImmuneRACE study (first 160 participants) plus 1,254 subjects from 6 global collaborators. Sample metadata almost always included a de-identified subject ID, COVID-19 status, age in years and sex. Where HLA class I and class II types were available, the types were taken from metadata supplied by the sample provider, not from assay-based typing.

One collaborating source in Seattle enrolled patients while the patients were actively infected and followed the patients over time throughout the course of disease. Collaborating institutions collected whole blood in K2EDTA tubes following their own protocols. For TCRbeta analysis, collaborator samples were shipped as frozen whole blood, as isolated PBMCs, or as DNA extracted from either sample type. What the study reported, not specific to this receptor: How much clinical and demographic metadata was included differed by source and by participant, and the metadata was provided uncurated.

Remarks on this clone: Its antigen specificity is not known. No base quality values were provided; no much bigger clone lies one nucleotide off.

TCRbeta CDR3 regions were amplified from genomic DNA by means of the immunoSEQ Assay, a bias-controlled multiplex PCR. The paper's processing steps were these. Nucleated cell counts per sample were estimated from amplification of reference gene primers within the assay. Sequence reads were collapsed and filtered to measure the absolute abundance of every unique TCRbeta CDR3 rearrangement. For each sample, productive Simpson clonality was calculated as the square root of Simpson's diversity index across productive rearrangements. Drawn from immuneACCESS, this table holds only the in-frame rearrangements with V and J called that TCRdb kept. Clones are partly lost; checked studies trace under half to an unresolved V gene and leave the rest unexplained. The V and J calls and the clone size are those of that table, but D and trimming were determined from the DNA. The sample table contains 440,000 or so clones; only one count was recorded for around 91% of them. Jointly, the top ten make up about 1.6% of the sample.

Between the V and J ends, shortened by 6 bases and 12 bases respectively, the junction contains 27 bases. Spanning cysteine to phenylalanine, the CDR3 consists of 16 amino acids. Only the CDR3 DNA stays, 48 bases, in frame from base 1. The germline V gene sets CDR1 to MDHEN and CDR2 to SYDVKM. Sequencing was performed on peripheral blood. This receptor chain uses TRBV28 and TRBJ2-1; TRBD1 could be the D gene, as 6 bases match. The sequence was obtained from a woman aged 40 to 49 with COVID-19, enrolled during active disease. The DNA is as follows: TGTGCCAGCAGCCCCCCAACTGTCCAGGGGAAGAAGGGGCAGTTCTTC. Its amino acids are CASSPPTVQGKKGQFF.